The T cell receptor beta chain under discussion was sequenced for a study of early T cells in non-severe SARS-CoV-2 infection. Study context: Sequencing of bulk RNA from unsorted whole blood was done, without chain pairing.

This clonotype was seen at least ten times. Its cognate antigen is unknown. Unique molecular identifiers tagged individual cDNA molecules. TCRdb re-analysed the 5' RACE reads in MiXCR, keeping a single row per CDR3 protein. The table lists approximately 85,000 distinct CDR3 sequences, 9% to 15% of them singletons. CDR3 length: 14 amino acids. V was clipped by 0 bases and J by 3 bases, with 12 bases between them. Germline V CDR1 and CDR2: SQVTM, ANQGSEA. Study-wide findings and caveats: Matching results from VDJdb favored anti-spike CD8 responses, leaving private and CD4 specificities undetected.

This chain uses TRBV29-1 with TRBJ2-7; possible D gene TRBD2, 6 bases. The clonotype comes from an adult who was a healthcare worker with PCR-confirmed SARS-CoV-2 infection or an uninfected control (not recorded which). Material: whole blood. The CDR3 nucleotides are TGCAGCGTTGAAGATCCCGGGAGAGGCTACGAGCAGTACTTC. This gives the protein CSVEDPGRGYEQYF.